The source of this T cell receptor (beta chain) is a study of blood T cell repertoires in COVID-19. Overall study: Researchers got acute and convalescent COVID-19 samples from the United States, Italy and Spain. Nucleic acid was either cDNA or gDNA, and it came from T cells, B-cell-depleted T cells, or PBMCs.

Trimming removed 4 bases from V and 4 bases from J; junction bases left unmatched: 6. This CDR3 is 14 amino acids long. CDR1 and CDR2 (germline): SGHKS, YYEKEE (reference sequence). Methods used by the authors: The authors estimated nucleated cell counts from reference gene primer amplification. The repertoire was sequenced with immunoSEQ multiplex PCR; TCRdb's copy has only in-frame clones and lacks some. V, J and clone size were drawn from that table, and D and trimming were deduced from the DNA. The table records 80,000 to 90,000 clones, roughly three quarters of them present only once. The chain employs TRBV5-5 and TRBJ1-2; 8 bases agree with TRBD1. Sequenced: peripheral blood. This clonotype originated in a man between 65 and 85 years old with acute or convalescent COVID-19. CDR3 protein: CASSPQGDFYGYTF. The CDR3 region has the DNA TGTGCCAGCAGCCCACAGGGGGACTTCTATGGCTACACCTTC. Combining the CDR3 with reference TRBV5-5 and TRBJ1-2 gives the whole variable domain DAGVTQSPTHLIKTRGQQVTLRCSPISGHKSVSWYQQVLGQGPQFIFQYYEKEERGRGNFPDRFSARQFPNYSSELNVNALLLGDSALYLCASSPQGDFYGYTFGSGTRLTVV.